This T cell receptor beta chain was sequenced in a study of tumor-infiltrating lymphocytes in localized non-small cell lung cancer. Findings and limits, study-wide: No T-cell fraction difference was seen between IM1 and IM2 tumors. TCR sequencing covered a subset of patients with enough tissue.

Germline V gene data show CDR1 as KGHSH and CDR2 as LQKENI. This CDR3 has 15 amino acids. Deletions cut 3 bases from V and 7 bases from J, with 15 bases between. The protocol was immunoSEQ multiplex PCR, while the TCRdb copy is restricted to in-frame clones and leaves out a portion. The repertoire has 11,000 or so clones, about 80% of them found once; the top ten carry roughly a sixth. Regarding this clone: Its matching antigen is unknown.

Sequenced: uninvolved lung tissue not adjacent to the tumor. The chain combines TRBV18 with TRBJ1-4; maybe TRBD1 (6 bases). The sequence came from a human donor with non-small cell lung cancer. DNA of the CDR3: TGTGCCAGCTCACCCTCCCCCCCGACAGGTGAAAAACTGTTTTTT. The encoded protein is CASSPSPPTGEKLFF.